This T cell receptor (beta chain) was identified during a study of cytomegalovirus exposure and HLA in healthy donors. A multiplex PCR was run with 60 Vbeta primers and 13 Jbeta primers. Sequencing used immunoSEQ multiplex PCR; TCRdb keeps in-frame clones, though not all of them. The sample table sets out about 200,000 clones. Findings of the study overall: A later look showed TCR association rates differing by HLA locus, highest for DRB1 and lowest for HLA-C.

For this clone: As yet, its antigen is unknown.

Trimming pared 1 base from V and 3 bases from J, leaving 18 bases between. The CDR3 consists of 17 residues. As for the donors, each was a healthy bone marrow donor. The rearrangement uses TRBV23-1 and TRBJ1-2; a weak D match, TRBD1 (5 bases). TRBV23-1 is recorded as an ORF, its role being uncertain. This TCR was sampled from a boy aged 5-17 years in good health and CMV-seronegative. The sample was PBMCs. The CDR3 nucleotides read TGCGCCAGCAGTCAATTCCCGGACACCGAAGACTACTATGGCTACACCTTC. Translated: CASSQFPDTEDYYGYTF.